This T cell receptor (beta chain) was identified during a study of regulatory T cells in long-lasting Graves disease. Study-level findings and limits: Favored gene segments in persistent disease were TRBV28, TRBJ1-2 and TRBJ2-5.

Looked up from germline, CDR1 is SGHTA and CDR2 is FQGTGA. The CDR3 contains 15 residues. In building TCR beta libraries, iRepertoire HTBI primers were used together with Arm-PCR of CDR3 regions. TCRdb recomputed calls from the multiplex PCR reads with MiXCR, one row per CDR3 protein. The sample lists 600,000 to 800,000 distinct CDR3 sequences; about 30% were seen once. On this clonotype itself: What it binds is unknown. The junction differs from germline at one of its ends, possibly a read error.

Stated time point: persistent/refractory GD, antithyroid drugs over 5 years with positive TRAb. RNA isolated from PBMCs was used to make the TCR library. In this cohort, patients came from an endocrinology department located in Xi'an, China. The source was peripheral blood mononuclear cells (PBMCs), collected when the disease was refractory, from a patient treated with antithyroid drugs. This clonotype was sampled from a female donor with Graves disease. The chain recombines TRBV7-3 with TRBJ2-2; TRBD1 might be the D (6 bases). Here the CDR3 DNA reads TGTGCCAGCAGCCTAACAGGGCTAGCCACCGGGGAGCTGTTTTTT. Translation gives CASSLTGLATGELFF.